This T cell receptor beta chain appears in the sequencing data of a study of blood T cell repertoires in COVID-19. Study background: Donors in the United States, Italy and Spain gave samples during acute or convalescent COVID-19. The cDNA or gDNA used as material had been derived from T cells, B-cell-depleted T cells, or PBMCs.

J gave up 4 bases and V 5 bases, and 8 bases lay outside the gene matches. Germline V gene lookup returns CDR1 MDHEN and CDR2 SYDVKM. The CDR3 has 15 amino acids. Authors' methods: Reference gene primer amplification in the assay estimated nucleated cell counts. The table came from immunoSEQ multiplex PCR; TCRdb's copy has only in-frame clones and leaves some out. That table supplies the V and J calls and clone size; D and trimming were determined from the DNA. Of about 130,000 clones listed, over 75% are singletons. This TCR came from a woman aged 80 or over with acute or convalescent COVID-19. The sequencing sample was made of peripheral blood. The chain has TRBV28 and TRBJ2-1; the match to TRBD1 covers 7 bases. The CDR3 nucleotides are TGTGCCAGCAGTGGGGGTGGGGACAGATACAATGAGCAGTTCTTC. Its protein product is CASSGGGDRYNEQFF.